This entry lists 17 T cell receptor beta chains sequenced from one sample in a study of response to subunit inactivated influenza vaccine. Via MiXCR, TCRdb re-called the RT-PCR reads, giving one row per CDR3 protein. The sample includes hundreds of thousands of distinct CDR3 sequences, approximately 7.7% of them seen just once. The material was PBMCs from blood, obtained less than 25 months after vaccination. These receptors originate from a man between 50 and 69 years old who received an inactivated influenza vaccine.

The chain carries TRBV4-2 and TRBJ2-5; D gene uncertain. V lost 1 base and J 5 bases, leaving 8 bases between the germline ends. The CDR3 consists of 13 residues. CDR1 is LGHNA, CDR2 YNFKEQ, per germline. DNA for the CDR3: TGTGCCAGCAGCCAAGGTCTCATGGAGACCCAGTACTTC. This sequence encodes CASSQGLMETQYF.

Here the CDR3 DNA reads TGTGCCAGCAGTGATTCATCCACTAGCGGAATTTACAATGAGCAGTTCTTC. It encodes CASSDSSTSGIYNEQFF. The chain has TRBV25-1 and TRBJ2-1; 8 bases align to TRBD2. Germline assignment: CDR1 MGHDK and CDR2 SYGVNS. The CDR3 length is 17 residues. Unmatched junction bases numbered 11, after V lost 3 bases and J lost 4 bases.

The chain uses TRBV5-1 and TRBJ2-5; TRBD1 aligns across 10 bases. Per germline, CDR1 SGHRS and CDR2 YFSETQ. This CDR3 spans 15 amino acids. With 2 bases clipped from V and 5 bases from J, the junction kept 6 bases outside the gene matches. CDR3 region: CASSFGTGAPETQYF. In DNA, the CDR3 is TGCGCCAGCAGCTTTGGGACAGGGGCGCCGGAGACCCAGTACTTC.

The gene calls are TRBV20-1 and TRBJ2-1; no clear D gene. The CDR3 is made up of 12 amino acids. Trimming took 6 bases from V and 1 from J, leaving 7 bases between them. Per germline, CDR1 DFQATT and CDR2 SNEGSKA (reference sequence). The CDR3 DNA sequence: TGCAGTGCGGAATATTCCTACAATGAGCAGTTCTTC. Translated, it gives CSAEYSYNEQFF.

This clonotype was seen more than once but under ten times. The chain links TRBV4-3 to TRBJ2-2; 8 bases line up with TRBD1. The CDR3 has 16 residues. V lost 3 bases, J lost 4 bases, and 7 bases stayed unmatched. Germline V gene lookup returns CDR1 LGHNA and CDR2 YSLEER. CDR3 coding DNA: TGCGCCAGCAGCCACCCCCAGGGGGCGGGCACCGGGGAGCTGTTTTTT. The encoded protein is CASSHPQGAGTGELFF.

This rearrangement joins TRBV4-3 to TRBJ2-3; 11 nucleotides line up with TRBD2. Trimming at V came to 0 bases and at J to 0 bases, leaving 5 bases not matched to a gene. Germline lookup yields CDR1 LGHNA and CDR2 YSLEER. The CDR3 loop spans 18 amino acids. This chain's CDR3 is CASSQDGTSGDSTDTQYF. DNA of the CDR3: TGCGCCAGCAGCCAAGATGGGACTAGCGGAGACAGCACAGATACGCAGTATTTT.

The CDR3 DNA reads as TGTGCCAGCACGGGTGGGAGGGCTGGCACCGGGGAGCTGTTTTTT. This sequence encodes CASTGGRAGTGELFF. The genes are TRBV28 and TRBJ2-2; 7 positions match TRBD2. Looked up from germline, CDR1 is MDHEN and CDR2 is SYDVKM. The CDR3 spans 15 residues. J was trimmed by 4 bases and V by 7 bases; bases with no gene match: 9. Supplemented by reference TRBV28 and TRBJ2-2, the full variable domain reads DVKVTQSSRYLVKRTGEKVFLECVQDMDHENMFWYRQDPGLGLRLIYFSYDVKMKEKGDIPEGYSVSREKKERFSLILESASTNQTSMYLCASTGGRAGTGELFFGEGSRLTVL.

This chain uses TRBV24-1 with TRBJ2-2; D unresolved. Per the germline V gene, CDR1 is KGHDR and CDR2 is SFDVKD. The CDR3 consists of 16 residues. V lost 4 bases, J lost 6 bases, and 17 bases lay in between. CDR3 residues: CATSDQDTAFSGELFF. For the CDR3, the DNA is TGTGCCACCAGTGACCAAGACACAGCTTTTTCCGGGGAGCTGTTTTTT.

The chain has TRBV7-8 and TRBJ2-7, with D possibly matching TRBD1 (6 bases). CDR3 length: 18 amino acids. Germline CDR1 and CDR2: SGHVS and FQNEAQ. Trimming shortened V by 1 base and J by 2 bases, and 21 bases separated the two germline ends. The CDR3 DNA reads as TGTGCCAGCAGCTTAGGGGACATAATGGGGGCGGAGACCTACGAGCAGTACTTC. This gives the protein CASSLGDIMGAETYEQYF.

A few counts support this clonotype. V is TRBV15 and J is TRBJ2-5; 11 bases map to TRBD1. After removal of 3 bases from V and 1 base from J, the junction contained 1 base not matched to a gene. Germline CDR1 LNHNV, CDR2 YYDKDF (reference sequence). This CDR3 has 15 residues. CDR3 amino acids: CATSRDRGPQETQYF. CDR3 sequence (DNA): TGTGCCACCAGCAGGGACAGGGGGCCCCAAGAGACCCAGTACTTC.

V gene TRBV15 combines with J gene TRBJ1-1; unclear D gene. Trimming stripped 0 bases from V and 4 bases from J, with 12 bases between. The CDR3 totals 15 residues. The germline V gene has CDR1 LNHNV and CDR2 YYDKDF (reference sequence). CDR3 protein: CATSRDLGLSTEAFF. The CDR3 DNA reads TGTGCCACCAGCAGAGATCTAGGGTTGAGCACTGAAGCTTTCTTT.

This clonotype has only a few counts. The V and J genes are TRBV20-1 and TRBJ2-7, with D maybe TRBD2 (6 bases). Germline lookup yields CDR1 DFQATT and CDR2 SNEGSKA (reference sequence). V lost 3 bases and J lost 4, with 16 bases in between. The CDR3 sequence is 14 residues long. The chain's CDR3 is CSASDTGGAYEQYF. CDR3 nucleotide sequence: TGCAGTGCTAGCGACACGGGCGGGGCGTACGAGCAGTACTTC.

The J gene is TRBJ2-1, the V gene TRBV5-1; 9 bases match TRBD2. Germline loops: CDR1 SGHRS, CDR2 YFSETQ. V lost 2 bases, J lost 7 bases, and 13 bases stayed unmatched. This CDR3 is 17 amino acids long. Here the CDR3 DNA reads TGCGCCAGCAGCTTTCCCCGGGGCCTAGCGGGAAATAATGAGCAGTTCTTC. Residues: CASSFPRGLAGNNEQFF.

This clonotype has just a few counts. The CDR3 protein is CASSLGDRGQNIQYF. The CDR3 DNA sequence: TGTGCCAGCAGTCTCGGGGACAGGGGACAAAACATTCAGTACTTC. The rearrangement joins TRBV28 to TRBJ2-4, with 10 positions matching TRBD1. The trim removed 5 bases at V and 5 bases at J, leaving 6 bases unmatched. CDR1 MDHEN and CDR2 SYDVKM come from the germline V gene. This CDR3 is built from 15 residues.

This clonotype has just a few counts. The V gene is TRBV7-9, the J gene TRBJ2-7; 7 bases are a match to TRBD1. Germline trimming cut 5 bases from V and 3 bases from J; bases unmatched to any gene: 7. Germline V CDR1 and CDR2: SEHNR, FQNEAQ (reference sequence). CDR3 size: 14 residues. This CDR3 reads CASSGTWDSYEQYF. In DNA form, the CDR3 reads TGTGCCAGCAGCGGCACGTGGGACAGCTACGAGCAGTACTTC.

This clonotype was counted many times. The J gene is TRBJ2-5, the V gene TRBV7-2, with TRBD2 matching over 7 bases. From germline, CDR1 is SGHTA and CDR2 FQGNSA. CDR3 length equals 15 residues. The J segment lost 0 bases and the V segment lost 5 bases, leaving 6 bases of the junction unmatched. The CDR3 DNA sequence: TGTGCCAGCAGCCCAAATAGCGGGCACCAAGAGACCCAGTACTTC. Encoded protein: CASSPNSGHQETQYF.

This clonotype has just a few counts. J is TRBJ2-1 and V is TRBV18; D unresolved. The CDR3 has 17 residues. Trimming stripped 5 bases from V and 0 bases from J, with 17 bases between. CDR1 and CDR2 (germline): KGHSH, LQKENI. CDR3 in amino acids: CASSGIGDKSSYNEQFF. The CDR3 nucleotides are TGTGCCAGCTCAGGCATCGGCGACAAGAGCTCCTACAATGAGCAGTTCTTC.